The next 32 T cell receptor beta chains were all read from a single sample in a study of T cell clonotyping in hematopoietic cell transplantation (dated by TCRdb to the early 2020s). Library preparation was by the immunoSEQ multiplex PCR assay. The table comes from immuneACCESS by way of TCRdb, which keeps in-frame sequences with V and J called. Part of the clones is missing from these tables; in studies checked, under half for an unresolved V gene and the rest for unknown reasons. This sample holds 65,000 to 80,000 clones; less than 96% were observed only once. The ten largest make up 1.5% to 2% of the sample. Explained via the paper, the time point label denotes: recipient sample about 28 days before transplant, after cytoreduction. This specimen consisted of peripheral blood mononuclear cells, obtained before stem cell transplant. The source is a woman in her 50s with acute myeloid leukemia. Some clones in this sample may be carry-over from other donors' samples.

This chain connects TRBV2 to TRBJ2-3; a weak D match, TRBD2 (7 bases). Germline-derived CDR1 and CDR2 are SNHLY and FYNNEI. CDR3 length: 15 amino acids. Trimming removed 5 bases at V and 0 bases at J, with 12 bases between. In DNA form, the CDR3 reads TGTGCCAGCAGTATCCGGGGGGCCAGCACAGATACGCAGTATTTT. This gives the protein CASSIRGASTDTQYF. Looking up the rest from reference TRBV2 and TRBJ2-3 gives the full variable domain: EPEVTQTPSHQVTQMGQEVILRCVPISNHLYFYWYRQILGQKVEFLVSFYNNEISEKSEIFDDQFSVERPDGSNFTLKIRSTKLEDSAMYFCASSIRGASTDTQYFGPGTRLTVL.

The chain combines TRBV28 with TRBJ1-1; perhaps TRBD1 as D (5 bases). The CDR3 is 15 amino acids. Germline V gene lookup returns CDR1 MDHEN and CDR2 SYDVKM. Trimming took 5 bases from V and 1 from J, leaving 14 bases between them. CDR3 sequence reads: CASSHPGTGNTEAFF. The CDR3 DNA follows: TGTGCCAGCAGTCATCCCGGGACGGGGAACACTGAAGCTTTCTTT. Combining the CDR3 with reference TRBV28 and TRBJ1-1 gives the whole variable domain DVKVTQSSRYLVKRTGEKVFLECVQDMDHENMFWYRQDPGLGLRLIYFSYDVKMKEKGDIPEGYSVSREKKERFSLILESASTNQTSMYLCASSHPGTGNTEAFFGQGTRLTVV.

The chain employs TRBV27 and TRBJ2-7, with D perhaps matching TRBD1 or TRBD2 (5 bases each). Per germline, CDR1 MNHEY and CDR2 SMNVEV (reference sequence). V lost 0 bases to trimming and J lost 4 bases, with 16 bases between them. This CDR3 contains 16 residues. CDR3 in amino acids: CASSLSWGPKKYEQYF. CDR3 sequence (DNA): TGTGCCAGCAGTTTATCGTGGGGACCAAAAAAATACGAGCAGTACTTC.

The chain links TRBV2 to TRBJ2-3; D is unclear. The CDR3 totals 14 residues. The germline V gene has CDR1 SNHLY and CDR2 FYNNEI. V was clipped by 3 bases and J by 0 bases, with 7 bases between them. CDR3 sequence (DNA): TGTGCCAGCAGTGAGCACCCCAGCACAGATACGCAGTATTTT. It encodes CASSEHPSTDTQYF.

V gene TRBV30 combines with J gene TRBJ1-1, with 8 bases identical to TRBD1. V was pared by 3 bases and J by 6 bases, with 6 bases of the junction left unmatched. Germline V lookup: CDR1 GTSNPN, CDR2 SVGIG (reference sequence). CDR3 length: 13 residues. CDR3 nucleotides: TGTGCCTGGAGCGTACAGGGGGTTTCTGAAGCTTTCTTT. It codes for CAWSVQGVSEAFF. The full variable domain, in which reference TRBV30 and TRBJ1-1 provide the parts outside the CDR3, is SQTIHQWPATLVQPVGSPLSLECTVEGTSNPNLYWYRQAAGRGLQLLFYSVGIGQISSEVPQNLSASRPQDRQFILSSKKLLLSDSGFYLCAWSVQGVSEAFFGQGTRLTVV.

Remarks on this clone: Relative to the germline gene, one junction end is altered; a read error may explain this. The chain links TRBV7-7 to TRBJ2-7; possible D gene TRBD2, 5 bases. CDR3 length: 14 residues. Germline loops: CDR1 SSHAT, CDR2 FNYEAQ (reference sequence). This CDR3 reads CASSLDSGTRAQYF. For the CDR3, the DNA is TGTGCTAGCAGCTTAGACTCCGGTACTAGGGCGCAGTACTTC.

The J gene is TRBJ2-2, the V gene TRBV28, with 8 bases lining up with TRBD1. CDR3 size: 16 residues. V gave up 2 bases and J gave up 1 base; unmatched junction bases: 3. Germline lookup yields CDR1 MDHEN and CDR2 SYDVKM. The CDR3 DNA sequence: TGTGCCAGCAGTTTAACCGGGACAGGGAACACCGGGGAGCTGTTTTTT. This gives the protein CASSLTGTGNTGELFF. The complete variable domain, with remaining parts taken from reference TRBV28 and TRBJ2-2, reads DVKVTQSSRYLVKRTGEKVFLECVQDMDHENMFWYRQDPGLGLRLIYFSYDVKMKEKGDIPEGYSVSREKKERFSLILESASTNQTSMYLCASSLTGTGNTGELFFGEGSRLTVL.

In this sample, this clone turned up once. This rearrangement joins TRBV7-8 to TRBJ2-1; 8 bases map to TRBD2. The CDR3 is 13 amino acids. CDR1 SGHVS and CDR2 FQNEAQ come from the germline V gene. J lost 12 bases, V lost 5 bases, and 9 bases had no gene match. DNA for the CDR3: TGTGCCAGCAGCGTACAATCCGGGACTAGGCAGTTCTTC. Its translation is CASSVQSGTRQFF.

The genes are TRBV30 and TRBJ1-5; D is possibly TRBD1 (6 bases). Germline CDR1 reads GTSNPN; CDR2 reads SVGIG (reference sequence). The CDR3 covers 15 residues. The V end was cut by 4 bases, the J end by 0 bases, with 13 bases between. The CDR3 sequence: CAWNRGGLSNQPQHF. In DNA form, the CDR3 reads TGTGCCTGGAACAGAGGGGGGCTTAGCAATCAGCCCCAGCATTTT.

V is TRBV5-6 and J is TRBJ1-1; D ambiguous. The CDR3 is made up of 13 amino acids. The ends were cut back, 2 bases at V and 1 base at J, with 6 bases in the middle. Germline values: CDR1 SGHDT, CDR2 YYEEEE. DNA for the CDR3: TGTGCCAGCAGCTTATTGCGGAACACTGAAGCTTTCTTT. Translation gives CASSLLRNTEAFF.

The chain is built from TRBV30 and TRBJ1-1; D call uncertain. Trimming stripped 1 base from V and 8 bases from J, with 5 bases between. The V gene's germline CDR1 is GTSNPN and CDR2 SVGIG (reference sequence). This CDR3 contains 10 residues. The CDR3 reads CAWSGTEAFF. CDR3 DNA sequence: TGTGCCTGGAGTGGGACGGAAGCTTTCTTT.

The rearrangement uses TRBV30 and TRBJ1-1, with D hard to call. V lost 7 bases and J 5 bases, leaving 20 bases between the germline ends. This CDR3 region has 14 residues. The germline V gene has CDR1 GTSNPN and CDR2 SVGIG (reference sequence). The CDR3 here is CASRRLEAMTEAFF. CDR3 nucleotides: TGTGCCTCCAGAAGGTTGGAGGCGATGACTGAAGCTTTCTTT.

J is TRBJ2-7 and V is TRBV28; TRBD1 matches 7 bases. V shed 6 bases, J shed 3 bases, and the junction held 8 bases outside the gene matches. CDR3 length equals 14 residues. Germline CDR1 is MDHEN and CDR2 is SYDVKM. CDR3 residues: CASRMTGLDYEQYF. CDR3 DNA: TGTGCCAGCAGAATGACAGGGTTGGACTACGAGCAGTACTTC.

The chain carries TRBV29-1 and TRBJ1-2, with D hard to call. CDR1 and CDR2 (germline): SQVTM, ANQGSEA. V was shortened by 6 bases and J by 3 bases, with 8 bases between the two germline ends. The CDR3 length is 11 residues. The CDR3 sequence: CSVGEDYGYTF. In DNA form, the CDR3 reads TGCAGCGTCGGAGAAGACTATGGCTACACCTTC.

This clone has only a few counts. This rearrangement joins TRBV30 to TRBJ2-5, with D tentatively TRBD1 (6 bases). Per germline, CDR1 GTSNPN and CDR2 SVGIG (reference sequence). There are 15 residues in the CDR3. Trimming took 0 bases from V and 4 from J, leaving 15 bases between them. The CDR3 DNA reads TGTGCCTGGAGTGTAAAACGACAGGCCCTAGAGACCCAGTACTTC. It encodes CAWSVKRQALETQYF. The whole variable domain, filled in from reference TRBV30 and TRBJ2-5, reads SQTIHQWPATLVQPVGSPLSLECTVEGTSNPNLYWYRQAAGRGLQLLFYSVGIGQISSEVPQNLSASRPQDRQFILSSKKLLLSDSGFYLCAWSVKRQALETQYFGPGTRLLVL.

This rearrangement joins TRBV27 to TRBJ2-7, with a weak D call TRBD2 (5 bases). V was trimmed by 5 bases and J by 4 bases, leaving 9 bases between them. CDR1 is MNHEY and CDR2 is SMNVEV in the germline V gene (reference sequence). The CDR3 consists of 12 residues. In nucleotides, the CDR3 is TGTGCCAGCAGTCCACCGGGGTACGAGCAGTACTTC. Encoded protein: CASSPPGYEQYF.

This chain joins TRBV6-1 and TRBJ2-7; unclear D gene. V dropped 6 bases and J dropped 1 base, with 13 bases sitting between them. Germline V gene sequence: CDR1 MNHNS, CDR2 SASEGT. The CDR3 is 14 residues long. In nucleotides, the CDR3 is TGTGCCAGCAGGGGTCTCTTGGGGTCCTACGAGCAGTACTTC. This encodes CASRGLLGSYEQYF.

V and J are TRBV11-2 and TRBJ2-3; no definite D call. Trimming cost V 6 bases and J 1 base, with 8 bases left between them. The CDR3 is 13 amino acids. The germline CDR1 and CDR2 sequences are SGHAT and FQNNGV. The CDR3 reads CASRSTGTDTQYF. In DNA form, the CDR3 reads TGTGCCAGCAGATCGACCGGCACAGATACGCAGTATTTT.

In regard to this clone: Other nucleotide sequences from this sample produce the same CDR3. The chain has TRBV30 and TRBJ1-1, with a weak D call TRBD1 (6 bases). Germline-derived CDR1 and CDR2 are GTSNPN and SVGIG (reference sequence). Between the trimmed V and J ends, which lost 0 bases and 1 base, there was a span of 6 bases. The CDR3 length is 13 residues. The CDR3 region is CAWSVQGNTEAFF. DNA for the CDR3: TGTGCCTGGAGTGTACAGGGGAACACTGAAGCTTTCTTT.

This chain connects TRBV11-2 to TRBJ2-5; D ambiguous. CDR3 length: 11 residues. The V end lost 5 bases, the J end lost 7 bases, and 8 bases lay between the germline ends. The germline V gene encodes CDR1 SGHAT and CDR2 FQNNGV. The CDR3 DNA reads as TGTGCCAGCAGCCTCCCGGGGACCCAGTACTTC. It codes for CASSLPGTQYF.

The rearrangement joins TRBV5-1 to TRBJ1-2; no clear D. Per germline, CDR1 SGHRS and CDR2 YFSETQ. This CDR3 comprises 13 residues. Trimming took 4 bases from V and 4 from J, leaving 11 bases between them. The CDR3 nucleotides are TGCGCCAGCAGCCCAGGACGGATCTATGGCTACACCTTC. This translates into CASSPGRIYGYTF. The entire variable domain, with the rest obtained from reference TRBV5-1 and TRBJ1-2, is as follows: KAGVTQTPRYLIKTRGQQVTLSCSPISGHRSVSWYQQTPGQGLQFLFEYFSETQRNKGNFPGRFSGRQFSNSRSEMNVSTLELGDSALYLCASSPGRIYGYTFGSGTRLTVV.

The rearrangement uses TRBV25-1 and TRBJ1-2; D is uncertain. Looked up from germline, CDR1 is MGHDK and CDR2 is SYGVNS. The V end was cut by 2 bases, the J end by 1 base, with 5 bases between. The CDR3 has 13 residues. The CDR3 region has the DNA TGTGCCAGCAGTGAACCGAATAACTATGGCTACACCTTC. This codes for CASSEPNNYGYTF.

The CDR3 spells CASSHDGFLGDTQYF. The CDR3 DNA follows: TGTGCCAGCAGCCACGACGGGTTTTTGGGAGATACGCAGTATTTT. The chain couples TRBV7-9 to TRBJ2-3; D not certain. The CDR3 runs 15 residues. V was pared by 5 bases and J by 5 bases, with 17 bases between. Per the germline V gene, CDR1 is SEHNR and CDR2 is FQNEAQ (reference sequence). Full variable domain (remainder filled in from reference TRBV7-9 and TRBJ2-3): DTGVSQNPRHKITKRGQNVTFRCDPISEHNRLYWYRQTLGQGPEFLTYFQNEAQLEKSRLLSDRFSAERPKGSFSTLEIQRTEQGDSAMYLCASSHDGFLGDTQYFGPGTRLTVL.

This clone showed up just once. In DNA form, the CDR3 reads TGTGCCAGCAGCTTCGGGGGGACCAACACCGGGGAGCTGTTTTTT. As protein: CASSFGGTNTGELFF. The V call is TRBV11-3, the J call TRBJ2-2; TRBD2 matches at 7 bases. Losses at the gene ends were 3 bases for V and 2 bases for J; bases not matched to a gene: 3. The CDR3 contains 15 residues. Germline V gene sequence: CDR1 SGHNT, CDR2 YENEEA.

V and J are TRBV11-2 and TRBJ2-3; 9 bases align to TRBD2. In germline, CDR1 is SGHAT, CDR2 FQNNGV. Trimming removed 4 bases from V and 1 base from J; junction bases left unmatched: 6. The CDR3 extends over 16 amino acids. The DNA for the CDR3 is TGTGCCAGCAGCTCCGCTAGCGGGATGGGCACAGATACGCAGTATTTT. Its translation: CASSSASGMGTDTQYF.

The genes are TRBV19 and TRBJ2-7; 10 bases match TRBD2. V gave up 1 base and J gave up 2 bases; unmatched junction bases: 2. The length of the CDR3 is 15 residues. CDR1 and CDR2 (germline): LNHDA, SQIVND (reference sequence). The CDR3 DNA reads as TGTGCCAGTAGTATAGTAGCGGGAGGCGCCTACGAGCAGTACTTC. Its protein is CASSIVAGGAYEQYF.

The rearrangement joins TRBV5-4 to TRBJ2-5, with D uncertain. CDR3 length equals 14 residues. Trimming took off 3 bases at V and 4 bases at J, with 13 bases between the two ends. CDR1 SGHNT and CDR2 YYREEE come from the germline V gene (reference sequence). The CDR3 loop reads CASSSGLLLETQYF. The CDR3 coding sequence is TGTGCCAGCAGCTCGGGCTTATTACTAGAGACCCAGTACTTC.

This clone occurred once. The rearrangement uses TRBV7-2 and TRBJ2-5; 11 bases fit TRBD2. The CDR3 covers 15 residues. The germline V gene has CDR1 SGHTA and CDR2 FQGNSA. J was trimmed by 5 bases and V by 5 bases; bases with no gene match: 7. CDR3 residues: CASSTRLAGSETQYF. The CDR3 DNA sequence: TGTGCCAGCAGCACCCGACTAGCGGGGAGTGAGACCCAGTACTTC. The full variable domain, completed using reference TRBV7-2 and TRBJ2-5, is GAGVSQSPSNKVTEKGKDVELRCDPISGHTALYWYRQSLGQGLEFLIYFQGNSAPDKSGLPSDRFSAERTGGSVSTLTIQRTQQEDSAVYLCASSTRLAGSETQYFGPGTRLLVL.

The chain links TRBV30 to TRBJ2-2; D not resolved. This CDR3 region has 13 residues. CDR1 GTSNPN and CDR2 SVGIG come from the germline V gene (reference sequence). V dropped 1 base and J dropped 4 bases, with 7 bases sitting between them. DNA of the CDR3: TGTGCCTGGAGTGCCATAGTCACCGGGGAGCTGTTTTTT. This encodes CAWSAIVTGELFF. Filled out from reference TRBV30 and TRBJ2-2, the complete variable domain reads SQTIHQWPATLVQPVGSPLSLECTVEGTSNPNLYWYRQAAGRGLQLLFYSVGIGQISSEVPQNLSASRPQDRQFILSSKKLLLSDSGFYLCAWSAIVTGELFFGEGSRLTVL.

V usage is TRBV7-9 and J usage is TRBJ2-2, with D unresolved. CDR3 length equals 17 residues. Per germline, CDR1 SEHNR and CDR2 FQNEAQ (reference sequence). Trimming removed 5 bases from V and 3 bases from J, with 19 bases in between. CDR3 in amino acids: CASSTKNLGSDTGELFF. The CDR3 DNA is TGTGCCAGCAGCACGAAAAATCTGGGATCGGACACCGGGGAGCTGTTTTTT.

The V gene is TRBV2, the J gene TRBJ2-7; D uncertain. The germline CDR1 and CDR2 sequences are SNHLY and FYNNEI. CDR3 length: 13 residues. V lost 2 bases and J 2 bases, leaving 7 bases between the germline ends. In DNA, the CDR3 is TGTGCCAGCAGTGAATCCATGACCTACGAGCAGTACTTC. Translation gives CASSESMTYEQYF.

V gene TRBV28 combines with J gene TRBJ1-4; 8 nucleotides align to TRBD1. The CDR3 is 15 amino acids. The V gene end was trimmed by 5 bases and the J gene end by 5 bases; junction bases not matched to a gene: 7. Germline-derived CDR1 and CDR2 are MDHEN and SYDVKM. The CDR3 spells CASSPRTGLNEKLFF. The CDR3 DNA is TGTGCCAGCAGTCCCCGGACAGGGCTAAATGAAAAACTGTTTTTT. The complete variable domain, with remaining parts taken from reference TRBV28 and TRBJ1-4, reads DVKVTQSSRYLVKRTGEKVFLECVQDMDHENMFWYRQDPGLGLRLIYFSYDVKMKEKGDIPEGYSVSREKKERFSLILESASTNQTSMYLCASSPRTGLNEKLFFGSGTQLSVL.